These 29 T cell receptor beta chains were sequenced from one sample in a study of blood T cell repertoires in COVID-19. The data were produced by immunoSEQ multiplex PCR, yet TCRdb's version contains in-frame clones alone and is incomplete. Here the sample spans approximately 240,000 clones, roughly 87% being singletons. The sequenced sample was peripheral blood. The receptors were gathered from a young woman who had recovered from COVID-19.

This sequence joins TRBV29-1 and TRBJ2-5; 8 nucleotides match TRBD1. The CDR3 contains 13 residues. Germline lookup yields CDR1 SQVTM and CDR2 ANQGSEA. With V trimmed by 2 bases and J by 4 bases, 3 bases remained unmatched. CDR3 DNA: TGCAGCGTTGAACGGGACAGGTCAGAGACCCAGTACTTC. It codes for CSVERDRSETQYF.

The V call is TRBV29-1, the J call TRBJ1-4, with 7 bases fitting TRBD1. The CDR3 extends over 15 amino acids. After removal of 6 bases from V and 5 bases from J, the junction contained 12 bases not matched to a gene. The germline V gene has CDR1 SQVTM and CDR2 ANQGSEA. The CDR3 region has the DNA TGCAGCGTAGTCAAAGGGGGGACAGCGAATGAAAAACTGTTTTTT. Protein sequence: CSVVKGGTANEKLFF. Together with reference TRBV29-1 and TRBJ1-4, the CDR3 gives the full variable domain: SAVISQKPSRDICQRGTSLTIQCQVDSQVTMMFWYRQQPGQSLTLIATANQGSEATYESGFVIDKFPISRPNLTFSTLTVSNMSPEDSSIYLCSVVKGGTANEKLFFGSGTQLSVL.

The V and J genes are TRBV14 and TRBJ2-1; TRBD2 aligns across 9 bases. Looked up from germline, CDR1 is SGHDN and CDR2 is FVKESK. The CDR3 extends over 16 amino acids. Trimming removed 5 bases from V and 0 bases from J; junction bases left unmatched: 5. The CDR3 DNA reads TGTGCCAGCAGCTCCCGTAGCGGGAGCTCCTACAATGAGCAGTTCTTC. It is translated as CASSSRSGSSYNEQFF.

The chain recombines TRBV6-5 with TRBJ1-5; perhaps TRBD1 as D (5 bases). Per the germline V gene, CDR1 is MNHEY and CDR2 is SVGAGI. CDR3 length equals 14 residues. V gave up 5 bases and J gave up 0 bases, with 8 bases separating them. The CDR3 loop reads CASSRTHSNQPQHF. CDR3 nucleotide sequence: TGTGCCAGCAGTAGGACACATAGCAATCAGCCCCAGCATTTT.

The chain recombines TRBV9 with TRBJ2-3; no definite D call. The CDR3 has 14 amino acids. Germline CDR1 is SGDLS and CDR2 is YYNGEE. Trimming left V 2 bases short and J 3 bases short, with 10 bases between. In DNA, the CDR3 is TGTGCCAGCAGCGTGCTTCCGACTACAGATACGCAGTATTTT. Residues: CASSVLPTTDTQYF.

The chain uses TRBV5-1 and TRBJ1-5; 7 nucleotides match TRBD1. V dropped 4 bases and J dropped 4; count of bases not matched to a gene: 5. CDR3 length: 14 amino acids. Germline CDR1 is SGHRS and CDR2 is YFSETQ. The CDR3 region is CASSLGTANQPQHF. As DNA, the CDR3 is TGCGCCAGCAGCCTTGGGACAGCGAATCAGCCCCAGCATTTT.

This chain's CDR3 is CASSRTGGNQPQHF. Here the CDR3 DNA reads TGTGCCAGCAGCCGGACAGGCGGGAATCAGCCCCAGCATTTT. The chain couples TRBV7-9 to TRBJ1-5; TRBD1 matches at 7 bases. CDR3 length equals 14 residues. Germline V CDR1 and CDR2: SEHNR, FQNEAQ (reference sequence). The trim removed 5 bases at V and 4 bases at J, leaving 5 bases unmatched. Together with reference TRBV7-9 and TRBJ1-5, the CDR3 gives the full variable domain: DTGVSQNPRHKITKRGQNVTFRCDPISEHNRLYWYRQTLGQGPEFLTYFQNEAQLEKSRLLSDRFSAERPKGSFSTLEIQRTEQGDSAMYLCASSRTGGNQPQHFGDGTRLSIL.

The chain employs TRBV4-1 and TRBJ2-3; 10 nucleotides match TRBD2. Trimming cost V 5 bases and J 2 bases; bases outside gene matches: 7. This CDR3 region has 16 residues. Germline loops: CDR1 MGHRA, CDR2 YSYEKL. The CDR3 here is CASSYRTSGYTDTQYF. CDR3 nucleotides: TGCGCCAGCAGCTACCGGACTAGCGGTTACACAGATACGCAGTATTTT.

V is TRBV11-2 and J is TRBJ2-1, with 14 bases fitting TRBD2. In germline, CDR1 is SGHAT, CDR2 FQNNGV. Germline trimming cut 2 bases from V and 16 bases from J; bases unmatched to any gene: 4. The CDR3 has 13 residues. CDR3 nucleotides: TGTGCCAGCAGCTTAAGGGGACTAGCGGGAGAATTCTTC. Translation: CASSLRGLAGEFF.

The chain carries TRBV18 and TRBJ1-2; D might be TRBD1 (5 bases). Trimming cost V 3 bases and J 0 bases, with 14 bases left between them. CDR1 is KGHSH, CDR2 LQKENI, per germline. CDR3 size: 16 residues. This CDR3 is CASSPQKGVSNYGYTF. The CDR3, as DNA: TGTGCCAGCTCACCTCAAAAAGGGGTTTCTAACTATGGCTACACCTTC.

The chain uses TRBV9 and TRBJ2-7; possibly TRBD1 for D (5 bases). Germline CDR1 SGDLS, CDR2 YYNGEE. The CDR3 is 12 residues long. V dropped 4 bases and J dropped 3 bases, with 8 bases sitting between them. The CDR3 DNA sequence: TGTGCCAGCAGCAGCACAGGCTACGAGCAGTACTTC. Translating it yields CASSSTGYEQYF.

This chain connects TRBV20-1 to TRBJ2-7; no firm D call. The germline V gene encodes CDR1 DFQATT and CDR2 SNEGSKA (reference sequence). Deletions cut 3 bases from V and 0 bases from J, with 15 bases between. The length of the CDR3 is 15 residues. CDR3 nucleotides: TGCAGTGCTAGTCCTCCATACCACACCTCCTACGAGCAGTACTTC. This sequence encodes CSASPPYHTSYEQYF.

The chain is built from TRBV18 and TRBJ1-1; 7 bases are shared with TRBD1. The V gene's germline CDR1 is KGHSH and CDR2 LQKENI. The CDR3 length is 14 residues. J lost 8 bases, V lost 6 bases, and 12 bases had no gene match. CDR3 sequence: CASSLNTKGAEAFF. The CDR3 coding sequence is TGTGCCAGCTCCCTCAATACTAAGGGGGCAGAAGCTTTCTTT.

The V call is TRBV7-2, the J call TRBJ1-2; TRBD1 agrees at 7 bases. V was clipped by 5 bases and J by 6 bases; unmatched bases: 9. CDR1 SGHTA and CDR2 FQGNSA come from the germline V gene. The CDR3 has 14 residues. The CDR3, as DNA: TGTGCCAGCAGCCCTGCTAACAGGGGTAATGGCTACACCTTC. This sequence encodes CASSPANRGNGYTF.

Only one count was recorded for this clone. The DNA for the CDR3 is TGTGCCAGCAGCTTAGGCCCCCCGGGGGGCTACACCTTC. It encodes CASSLGPPGGYTF. The chain recombines TRBV7-9 with TRBJ1-2, with no clear D. Trimming removed 1 base from V and 8 bases from J, with 11 bases in between. This CDR3 contains 13 residues. Germline CDR1 SEHNR, CDR2 FQNEAQ (reference sequence). Based on the CDR3 plus reference TRBV7-9 and TRBJ1-2, the full variable domain is DTGVSQNPRHKITKRGQNVTFRCDPISEHNRLYWYRQTLGQGPEFLTYFQNEAQLEKSRLLSDRFSAERPKGSFSTLEIQRTEQGDSAMYLCASSLGPPGGYTFGSGTRLTVV.

The rearrangement joins TRBV24-1 to TRBJ2-7; 12 positions match TRBD2. CDR3 size: 16 residues. J was trimmed by 3 bases and V by 5 bases; bases with no gene match: 7. Germline V gives CDR1 KGHDR, CDR2 SFDVKD. CDR3 bases: TGTGCCACCAGTGCCGGAACTAGCGGGAGGCACTACGAGCAGTACTTC. Its translation is CATSAGTSGRHYEQYF.

This sequence joins TRBV6-4 and TRBJ2-3, with 8 bases aligning to TRBD2. The CDR3 runs 16 residues. Germline values: CDR1 MRHNA, CDR2 SNTAGT. The V gene end was trimmed by 4 bases and the J gene end by 1 base; junction bases not matched to a gene: 7. The CDR3 loop is CASSGLPGGRTDTQYF. The CDR3 region has the DNA TGTGCCAGCAGTGGCCTCCCGGGGGGGCGCACAGATACGCAGTATTTT.

The V and J genes are TRBV10-3 and TRBJ2-3; 9 nucleotides align to TRBD2. The ends lost 10 bases at V and 2 bases at J; junction bases unmatched: 13. The CDR3 spans 16 residues. Germline values: CDR1 ENHRY, CDR2 SYGVKD. The chain's CDR3 is CATQTASGINTDTQYF. For the CDR3, the DNA is TGTGCCACCCAAACCGCTAGCGGGATAAACACAGATACGCAGTATTTT.

The chain links TRBV21-1 to TRBJ1-3; TRBD1 is the table's D call and was not checked against the DNA. TRBV21-1 is classified as a pseudogene. This CDR3 region has 14 residues. CDR3 sequence (DNA): TGTGCCAGCAGACCACAGGGTACTGGAAACACCATATATTTT. It codes for CASRPQGTGNTIYF.

The chain has TRBV25-1 and TRBJ1-1; D not certain. Trimming left V 0 bases short and J 5 bases short, with 16 bases between. The CDR3 loop spans 16 amino acids. CDR1 and CDR2 (germline): MGHDK, SYGVNS. The CDR3 DNA reads TGTGCCAGCAGTGAATATTTTCCCGAGGGAGGGACTGAAGCTTTCTTT. This gives the protein CASSEYFPEGGTEAFF.

This chain connects TRBV7-6 to TRBJ2-2; 11 nucleotides line up with TRBD1. Germline CDR1 and CDR2: SGHVS and FNYEAQ. With V trimmed by 4 bases and J by 7 bases, 5 bases remained unmatched. CDR3 size: 15 residues. The CDR3 coding sequence is TGTGCCAGCAGCTCGGGACAGGGGGACGGCGGGGAGCTGTTTTTT. Translation: CASSSGQGDGGELFF.

The CDR3 DNA is TGCGCCAGCAGCTTGGGAGCTTCCCGAGCACGGGGGCAAGAGACCCAGTACTTC. Its translation is CASSLGASRARGQETQYF. The V gene is TRBV5-1, the J gene TRBJ2-5; weak D call: TRBD2 (6 bases). Germline V gene lookup returns CDR1 SGHRS and CDR2 YFSETQ. With 0 bases removed from V and 2 bases from J, the gap between germline ends came to 20 bases. CDR3 length: 18 amino acids.

The J gene is TRBJ1-2, the V gene TRBV6-4; 8 nucleotides agree with TRBD1. V trimming: 3 bases; J trimming: 8 bases; junction bases outside the gene matches: 11. This CDR3 has 15 amino acids. Germline CDR1 MRHNA, CDR2 SNTAGT. The CDR3 nucleotides are TGTGCCAGCAGTGATCGTCCGGGACAGGAGGTGGGCTACACCTTC. It codes for CASSDRPGQEVGYTF.

The V call is TRBV4-3, the J call TRBJ1-2; TRBD1 aligns across 11 bases. The CDR3 sequence is 16 residues long. CDR1 is LGHNA, CDR2 YSLEER, per germline. V gave up 1 base and J gave up 7 bases; unmatched junction bases: 8. CDR3 amino acids: CASSQGDRGSGGGYTF. The CDR3 DNA sequence: TGCGCCAGCAGCCAAGGGGACAGGGGGTCGGGTGGTGGCTACACCTTC.

V gene TRBV27 combines with J gene TRBJ1-2; possibly TRBD1 for D (6 bases). Germline loops: CDR1 MNHEY, CDR2 SMNVEV (reference sequence). Trimming stripped 6 bases from V and 4 bases from J, with 6 bases between. The CDR3 is 11 amino acids. As DNA, the CDR3 is TGTGCCAGCAGACAGGGCTATGGCTACACCTTC. This codes for CASRQGYGYTF.

This chain joins TRBV30 and TRBJ2-7; possibly TRBD2 for D (5 bases). Germline V gene sequence: CDR1 GTSNPN, CDR2 SVGIG (reference sequence). V lost 1 base and J lost 3, with 7 bases in between. This CDR3 region has 12 residues. CDR3 amino acids: CAWSGENYEQYF. The CDR3 DNA is TGTGCCTGGAGTGGGGAGAACTACGAGCAGTACTTC.

V and J are TRBV7-2 and TRBJ1-5; 9 bases are shared with TRBD1. The V gene's germline CDR1 is SGHTA and CDR2 FQGNSA. This CDR3 is built from 15 residues. The junction had 8 bases not matched to a gene; V was cut back by 7 bases and J by 4 bases. CDR3 protein: CASTLGTGPNQPQHF. CDR3 nucleotide sequence: TGTGCCAGCACCCTAGGGACAGGGCCGAATCAGCCCCAGCATTTT.

V and J are TRBV18 and TRBJ1-1; TRBD1 matches 8 bases. Germline V lookup: CDR1 KGHSH, CDR2 LQKENI. The trim removed 4 bases at V and 0 bases at J, leaving 7 bases unmatched. There are 16 residues in the CDR3. CDR3 sequence: CASSLRTGIMNTEAFF. The CDR3 DNA reads TGTGCCAGCTCACTCCGGACAGGGATTATGAACACTGAAGCTTTCTTT.

The V gene is TRBV20-1, the J gene TRBJ2-5; D gene uncertain. The V gene's germline CDR1 is DFQATT and CDR2 SNEGSKA (reference sequence). Trimming shortened V by 3 bases and J by 4 bases, and 6 bases separated the two germline ends. This CDR3 is 11 amino acids long. The CDR3, as DNA: TGCAGTGCTAGTCTAAGAGAGACCCAGTACTTC. Translation gives CSASLRETQYF.